These 21 T cell receptor beta chains were sequenced from one sample in a study of blood T cells in healthy people across ages. Through a sample-barcoded 5' primer and a J-beta primer mix, a second PCR was run for roughly 6 to 11 cycles. A single record per CDR3 protein comes from TCRdb applying MiXCR to the 5' RACE reads. Of about 680,000 distinct CDR3 sequences detected, roughly 50% appear once; the ten largest clones hold roughly 31%. Material: blood. These TCRs come from an older woman in good health.

V and J are TRBV7-9 and TRBJ2-1; D possibly corresponds to TRBD2 (6 bases). Germline assignment: CDR1 SEHNR and CDR2 FQNEAQ (reference sequence). This CDR3 region has 12 residues. Trimming shortened V by 5 bases and J by 10 bases, and 12 bases separated the two germline ends. CDR3 DNA sequence: TGTGCCAGCAGCGACGGGGGACTCGAGCAGTTCTTC. This gives the protein CASSDGGLEQFF.

The genes are TRBV27 and TRBJ2-1; 12 nucleotides agree with TRBD2. With 7 bases clipped from V and 3 bases from J, the junction kept 7 bases outside the gene matches. This CDR3 region has 16 residues. Germline CDR1 is MNHEY and CDR2 is SMNVEV (reference sequence). CDR3 amino acids: CASIRTSGTNYNEQFF. The CDR3 DNA reads TGTGCCAGCATCAGGACTAGCGGGACCAACTACAATGAGCAGTTCTTC.

The chain uses TRBV5-6 and TRBJ2-7, with 7 bases matching TRBD2. This CDR3 comprises 17 residues. Germline loops: CDR1 SGHDT, CDR2 YYEEEE. With 3 bases clipped from V and 3 bases from J, the junction kept 15 bases outside the gene matches. CDR3: CASSYPLRASGNYEQYF. In DNA, the CDR3 is TGTGCCAGCAGCTACCCCCTTCGGGCTAGCGGAAACTACGAGCAGTACTTC. Supplemented by reference TRBV5-6 and TRBJ2-7, the full variable domain reads DAGVTQSPTHLIKTRGQQVTLRCSPKSGHDTVSWYQQALGQGPQFIFQYYEEEERQRGNFPDRFSGHQFPNYSSELNVNALLLGDSALYLCASSYPLRASGNYEQYFGPGTRLTVT.

The chain has TRBV29-1 and TRBJ2-1; weak D call: TRBD2 (6 bases). Per germline, CDR1 SQVTM and CDR2 ANQGSEA. This CDR3 contains 12 residues. Trimming took 6 bases from V and 8 from J, leaving 14 bases between them. CDR3 in amino acids: CSVGGELDEQFF. The CDR3 nucleotides read TGCAGCGTGGGGGGAGAATTGGATGAGCAGTTCTTC.

The CDR3 here is CSARASTSGRSEQFF. CDR3 coding DNA: TGCAGTGCTAGAGCTTCTACTAGCGGGAGGTCGGAACAGTTCTTC. This sequence joins TRBV20-1 and TRBJ2-1, with TRBD2 identical over 12 bases. This CDR3 spans 15 amino acids. Germline V gene sequence: CDR1 DFQATT, CDR2 SNEGSKA (reference sequence). J was trimmed by 13 bases and V by 1 base; bases with no gene match: 11.

The J gene is TRBJ2-5, the V gene TRBV20-1; D perhaps matches TRBD2 (6 bases). CDR1 is DFQATT, CDR2 SNEGSKA, per germline (reference sequence). The CDR3 runs to 15 residues. Between the trimmed V and J ends, which lost 3 bases and 11 bases, there was a span of 25 bases. The DNA for the CDR3 is TGCAGTGCTAGGGGGGGTAGCAAAGGGCAAGATGAGCAGTACTTC. The encoded protein is CSARGGSKGQDEQYF.

The chain carries TRBV2 and TRBJ2-4, with TRBD1 matching 7 bases. Gene TRBJ2-5 matches the end of the DNA better, so the J call may be wrong. The CDR3 runs to 14 residues. Germline V gene sequence: CDR1 SNHLY, CDR2 FYNNEI. CDR3 bases: TGTGCCAGCAGTCATCCGGGACAGATAGAGACCCAGTACTTC. Translation gives CASSHPGQIETQYF.

In the case of this clonotype: At one end, the junction sequence differs from germline, possibly due to a read error. The J gene is TRBJ1-2, the V gene TRBV4-3; TRBD1 matches 12 bases. CDR3 length: 19 residues. Germline CDR1 LGHNA, CDR2 YSLEER. This CDR3 reads CANSQDWGGQGADGYGYTF. The CDR3 DNA is TGCGCCAACAGCCAAGACTGGGGGGGACAGGGGGCTGACGGCTATGGCTACACCTTC.

The rearrangement links TRBV21-1 to TRBJ2-7; no check of the table's D call, TRBD2, against the DNA was made. TRBV21-1 is a pseudogene. The CDR3 consists of 17 residues. The CDR3 region has the DNA TGTGCCAGCAGCTTGCCGACTAGCGGGTTCACATCCGGAGAGCAGTACTTC. Its protein product is CASSLPTSGFTSGEQYF.

V gene TRBV28 combines with J gene TRBJ2-7, with a possible D match to TRBD1 (6 bases). Germline-derived CDR1 and CDR2 are MDHEN and SYDVKM. Trimming removed 2 bases from V and 3 bases from J, with 8 bases in between. CDR3 size: 13 residues. Here the CDR3 reads CASSLRDIYEQYF. CDR3 sequence (DNA): TGTGCCAGCAGTTTACGGGACATCTACGAGCAGTACTTC.

This clonotype was seen more than once but under ten times. J is TRBJ2-1 and V is TRBV20-1, with D tentatively TRBD2 (7 bases). In germline, CDR1 is DFQATT, CDR2 SNEGSKA (reference sequence). CDR3 length equals 14 residues. The CDR3 bases are TGCAGCGGGGGGCCGACTCTTGGTTTCAATGAGCAGTTCTTC. The encoded protein is CSGGPTLGFNEQFF.

V and J are TRBV20-1 and TRBJ2-7; the D call may be TRBD1 or TRBD2 (6 bases each). The CDR3 sequence is 14 residues long. Trimming cost V 6 bases and J 2 bases, with 17 bases left between them. Germline loops: CDR1 DFQATT, CDR2 SNEGSKA (reference sequence). The CDR3 reads CSASVAEGAYEQYF. The CDR3 DNA follows: TGCAGTGCATCCGTTGCGGAGGGGGCCTACGAGCAGTACTTC.

The V call is TRBV21-1, the J call TRBJ2-4; the listed D gene, TRBD1, was not tested against the DNA. TRBV21-1 has pseudogene status. The CDR3 sequence is 16 residues long. In DNA, the CDR3 is TGTGCCAGCAGCTTGGACAGGGGGCTAGCCAAAAACATTCAGTACTTC. It codes for CASSLDRGLAKNIQYF.

The chain joins TRBV11-1 to TRBJ2-5; D remains unclear. CDR1 is SGHAT and CDR2 is FQDESV in the germline V gene (reference sequence). V dropped 5 bases and J dropped 3 bases, with 13 bases sitting between them. This CDR3 region has 14 residues. Here the CDR3 reads CASSVVEGKETQYF. In DNA form, the CDR3 reads TGTGCCAGCAGCGTAGTAGAAGGAAAAGAGACCCAGTACTTC.

This clonotype appeared a few times. The rearrangement joins TRBV6-4 to TRBJ2-3, with D tentatively TRBD1 or TRBD2 (5 bases each). V was pared by 5 bases and J by 0 bases, with 18 bases between. CDR3 length equals 17 residues. CDR1 and CDR2 (germline): MRHNA, SNTAGT. The CDR3 spells CASSLLGARISTDTQYF. The CDR3 DNA is TGTGCCAGCAGTCTTCTCGGGGCTCGCATCAGCACAGATACGCAGTATTTT.

This chain uses TRBV12-3 or TRBV12-4 with TRBJ2-1; no definite D call. CDR3 length: 13 amino acids. V lost 5 bases, J lost 2 bases, and 7 bases lay in between. The CDR3 DNA reads TGTGCCAGCAGTGGCGGCGCCTACAATGAGCAGTTCTTC. Translated, it gives CASSGGAYNEQFF.

The chain links TRBV20-1 to TRBJ2-1; the match to TRBD2 covers 7 bases. The CDR3 length is 14 residues. Germline V CDR1 and CDR2: DFQATT, SNEGSKA (reference sequence). After removal of 1 base from V and 10 bases from J, the junction contained 10 bases not matched to a gene. CDR3 in amino acids: CSARGLADLYEQFF. CDR3 nucleotide sequence: TGCAGTGCTAGAGGTCTAGCGGATCTCTACGAGCAGTTCTTC.

This sequence joins TRBV28 and TRBJ2-1, with D unresolved. V lost 6 bases and J lost 3, with 12 bases in between. Germline V gene sequence: CDR1 MDHEN, CDR2 SYDVKM. The length of the CDR3 is 14 residues. CDR3 sequence (DNA): TGTGCCAGCAGAAACGCGCCCTACTACAATGAGCAGTTCTTC. This sequence encodes CASRNAPYYNEQFF.

Only one count was recorded for this clonotype. The chain is built from TRBV7-2 and TRBJ2-7, with 10 bases lining up with TRBD1. The J segment lost 1 base and the V segment lost 1 base, leaving 1 base of the junction unmatched. There are 15 residues in the CDR3. CDR1 and CDR2 (germline): SGHTA, FQGNSA. The CDR3 region is CASSLVDRGSYEQYF. The CDR3 nucleotides are TGTGCCAGCAGCTTAGTGGACAGGGGGTCCTACGAGCAGTACTTC.

The J gene is TRBJ2-5, the V gene TRBV6-2 or TRBV6-3, with 10 bases that match TRBD1. The CDR3 runs 16 residues. V lost 5 bases and J lost 2; bases outside the gene matches: 8. Per the germline V gene, CDR1 is MNHEY and CDR2 is SVGEGT. The CDR3 reads CASSLQTGGWQETQYF. The CDR3 DNA reads TGTGCCAGCAGTCTTCAGACAGGGGGCTGGCAAGAGACCCAGTACTTC.

This chain uses TRBV27 with TRBJ2-4; perhaps TRBD2 as D (7 bases). The CDR3 contains 16 residues. Trimming removed 2 bases at V and 8 bases at J, with 19 bases between. The germline V gene encodes CDR1 MNHEY and CDR2 SMNVEV (reference sequence). DNA for the CDR3: TGTGCCAGCAGTTTAGGGCATAAGGGGGGGTGGCACATTCAGTACTTC. Translation: CASSLGHKGGWHIQYF.